This TCR beta chain was obtained from a study of radiotherapy plus CTLA-4 blockade in lung cancer. This clone showed up just once. Profiled with immunoSEQ multiplex PCR; TCRdb holds only in-frame clones, not every one. The sample gives about 80,000 clones, approximately 80% of which show up once; about 0.79% is in the top ten. The germline V and J ends were trimmed by 4 bases and 7 bases, with 16 bases remaining between them. CDR3 length: 15 amino acids. Germline lookup yields CDR1 MDHEN and CDR2 SYDVKM. Sequences were derived from peripheral blood, sampled from a patient treated with radiotherapy plus ipilimumab. The chain uses TRBV28 and TRBJ1-4; TRBD1 is a possible D gene (6 bases). This receptor was identified in a human donor with non-small cell lung cancer who had stable disease on radiotherapy plus ipilimumab. The CDR3 spells CASSSGGGEGEKLFF. CDR3 bases: TGTGCCAGCAGTTCAGGAGGGGGGGAGGGTGAAAAACTGTTTTTT.